A selection of T cell receptor beta chains follows, all from one sample in a study of blood T cell repertoires in COVID-19. Repertoires were generated with immunoSEQ multiplex PCR, while TCRdb's copy carries only in-frame clones and drops some. Of 300,000 to 400,000 clones in the sample, about 90% were seen once. The sequenced sample consisted of peripheral blood. The receptor set was obtained from a young woman who had recovered from COVID-19. Each CDR3 is given with its conserved first and last residue. A D gene is named only where the DNA matches it firmly. Size is stated for part of the rows, as once, few or many counts, or as a class when the clone is expanded.

-	TRBD1	TRBJ1-5	TRBV15	TGTGCCACCACGGAGGGGGCGAGGAATCAGCCCCAGCATTTT	CATTEGARNQPQHF
-	TRBD1	TRBJ1-4	TRBV9	TGTGCCAGCAGCGTAGCCGCGGGACAGGGCTATGAAAAACTGTTTTTT	CASSVAAGQGYEKLFF
-	-	TRBJ2-2	TRBV5-1	TGCGCCAGCAGCCGCTCCGGGACTCCCACCGGGGAGCTGTTTTTT	CASSRSGTPTGELFF
once	-	TRBJ2-2	TRBV10-3	TGTGCCATCAAAGAGCCGAACACCGGGGAGCTGTTTTTT	CAIKEPNTGELFF
-	TRBD2	TRBJ2-3	TRBV5-1	TGCGCCAGCAGCTACGGACTAGCGGGATCCACAGATACGCAGTATTTT	CASSYGLAGSTDTQYF
few	TRBD1	TRBJ2-4	TRBV3-1/TRBV3-2	TGTGCCAGCAGCCAACGACAGGGGGCGGACATTCAGTACTTC	CASSQRQGADIQYF
-	-	TRBJ2-1	TRBV5-1	TGCGCCAGCAGCTTGGGGACTCCCAATGAGCAGTTCTTC	CASSLGTPNEQFF
-	-	TRBJ1-2	TRBV10-3	TGTGCCATCAGTGAGAAGGCAGGGTTGGGCTACACCTTC	CAISEKAGLGYTF
-	TRBD1	TRBJ1-2	TRBV11-2	TGTGCCAGCAGCACTTTGAGGAGGGGGCCCTATGGCTACACCTTC	CASSTLRRGPYGYTF
-	TRBD2	TRBJ2-1	TRBV9	TGTGCCAGCAGCCCGCTAGGAGCGGGAGTCCTCAATGAGCAGTTCTTC	CASSPLGAGVLNEQFF
once	-	TRBJ1-4	TRBV5-4	TGTGCCAGCAGCTTGTCCGGACTTAATGAAAAACTGTTTTTT	CASSLSGLNEKLFF
once	TRBD2	TRBJ2-4	TRBV7-2	TGTGCCAGCAGCAGCGGGACTCAAACTGGGGACATTCAGTACTTC	CASSSGTQTGDIQYF
-	-	TRBJ1-2	TRBV4-1	TGCGCCAGCAGCCAAGTCGTGCCCAGGGGAAGAGAGGGTGGCTACACCTTC	CASSQVVPRGREGGYTF
-	-	TRBJ1-2	TRBV19	TGTGCCAGTACTAGGACAGCGGGGGGGTATGGCTACACCTTC	CASTRTAGGYGYTF
-	TRBD1	TRBJ2-5	TRBV5-1	TGCGCCAGCAGCTTGGCCGGACAGGCCCAAGAGACCCAGTACTTC	CASSLAGQAQETQYF
-	-	TRBJ1-1	TRBV3-1/TRBV3-2	TGTGCCAGCAGCCATACAGACACATTTCGGACTGAAGCTTTCTTT	CASSHTDTFRTEAFF
-	-	TRBJ2-6	TRBV10-3	TGTGCCATCAGTGCGCCAGGATCTGGGGCCAACGTCCTGACTTTC	CAISAPGSGANVLTF
-	TRBD1	TRBJ1-2	TRBV13	TGTGCCAGCAGCCCCGACAGGGGAAGGGATGGCTACACCTTC	CASSPDRGRDGYTF
-	-	TRBJ2-1	TRBV29-1	TGCAGCGTTGAAGATCGGTATAGCTCCTACAATGAGCAGTTCTTC	CSVEDRYSSYNEQFF
-	-	TRBJ2-2	TRBV10-2	TGCGCCAGCTCAAGAGGAGAGGATCACGGGGAGCTGTTTTTT	CASSRGEDHGELFF